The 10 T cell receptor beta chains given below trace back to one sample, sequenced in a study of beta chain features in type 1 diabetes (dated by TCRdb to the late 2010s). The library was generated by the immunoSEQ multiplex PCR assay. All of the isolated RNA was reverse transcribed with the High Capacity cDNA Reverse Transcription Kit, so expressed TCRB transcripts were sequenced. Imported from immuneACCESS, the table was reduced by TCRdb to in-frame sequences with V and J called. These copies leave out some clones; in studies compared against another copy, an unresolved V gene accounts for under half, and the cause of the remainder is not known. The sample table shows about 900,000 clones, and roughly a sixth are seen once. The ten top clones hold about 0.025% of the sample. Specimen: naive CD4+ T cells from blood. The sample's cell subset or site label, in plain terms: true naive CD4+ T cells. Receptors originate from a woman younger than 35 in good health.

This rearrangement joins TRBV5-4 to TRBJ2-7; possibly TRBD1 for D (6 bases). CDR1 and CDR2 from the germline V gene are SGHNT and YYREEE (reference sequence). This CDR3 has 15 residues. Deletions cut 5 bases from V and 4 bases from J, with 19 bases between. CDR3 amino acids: CASRLYQAGAYEQYF. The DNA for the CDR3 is TGTGCCAGCAGGCTATACCAGGCAGGGGCATACGAGCAGTACTTC.

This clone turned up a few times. The CDR3 sequence is CSVEKGTYEQYF. In nucleotides, the CDR3 is TGCAGCGTTGAGAAGGGAACTTACGAGCAGTACTTC. The chain has TRBV29-1 and TRBJ2-7; D is uncertain. This CDR3 is 12 amino acids long. Deletions cut 3 bases from V and 4 bases from J, with 10 bases between. Germline CDR1 and CDR2: SQVTM and ANQGSEA.

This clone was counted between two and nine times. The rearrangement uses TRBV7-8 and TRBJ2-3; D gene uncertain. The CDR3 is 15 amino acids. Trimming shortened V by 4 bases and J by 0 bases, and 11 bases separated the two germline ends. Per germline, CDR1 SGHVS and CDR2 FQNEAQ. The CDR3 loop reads CASSSRILSTDTQYF. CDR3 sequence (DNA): TGTGCCAGCAGCTCTCGGATACTTAGCACAGATACGCAGTATTTT.

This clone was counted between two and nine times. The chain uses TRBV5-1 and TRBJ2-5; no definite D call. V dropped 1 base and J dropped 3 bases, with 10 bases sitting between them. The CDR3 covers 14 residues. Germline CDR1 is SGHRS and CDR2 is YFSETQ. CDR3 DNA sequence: TGCGCCAGCAGCTTGTTGCTGGGGAAAGAGACCCAGTACTTC. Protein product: CASSLLLGKETQYF.

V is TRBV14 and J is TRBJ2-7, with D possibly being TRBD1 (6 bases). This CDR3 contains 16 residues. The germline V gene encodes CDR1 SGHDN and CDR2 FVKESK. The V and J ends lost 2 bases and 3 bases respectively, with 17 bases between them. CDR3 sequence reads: CASSQRLQGKSYEQYF. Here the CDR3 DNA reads TGTGCCAGCAGCCAAAGGTTACAGGGAAAAAGCTACGAGCAGTACTTC.

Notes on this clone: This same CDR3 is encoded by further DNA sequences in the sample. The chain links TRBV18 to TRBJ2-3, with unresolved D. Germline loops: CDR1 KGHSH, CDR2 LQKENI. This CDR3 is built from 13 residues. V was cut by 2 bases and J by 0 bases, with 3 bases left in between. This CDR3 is CASSPGSTDTQYF. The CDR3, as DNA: TGTGCCAGCTCACCAGGGAGCACAGATACGCAGTATTTT.

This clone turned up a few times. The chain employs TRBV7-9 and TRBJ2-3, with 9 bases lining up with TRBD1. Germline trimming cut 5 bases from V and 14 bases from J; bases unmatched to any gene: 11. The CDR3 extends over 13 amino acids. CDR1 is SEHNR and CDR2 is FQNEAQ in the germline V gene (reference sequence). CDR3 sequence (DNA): TGTGCCAGCAGCAACGCGGGGGACAGGGTACTGTATTTT. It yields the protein CASSNAGDRVLYF.

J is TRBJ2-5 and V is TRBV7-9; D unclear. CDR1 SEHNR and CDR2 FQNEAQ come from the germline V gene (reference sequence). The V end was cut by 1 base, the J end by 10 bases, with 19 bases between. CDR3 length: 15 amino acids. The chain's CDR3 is CASSLGASFSLDQYF. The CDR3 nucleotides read TGTGCCAGCAGCTTAGGGGCCTCCTTTTCGTTAGACCAGTACTTC.

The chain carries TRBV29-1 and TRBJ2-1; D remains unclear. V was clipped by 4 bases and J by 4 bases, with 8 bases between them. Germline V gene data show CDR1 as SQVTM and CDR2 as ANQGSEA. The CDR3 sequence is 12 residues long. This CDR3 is CSVGWRYNEQFF. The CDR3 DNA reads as TGCAGCGTTGGTTGGCGGTACAATGAGCAGTTCTTC.

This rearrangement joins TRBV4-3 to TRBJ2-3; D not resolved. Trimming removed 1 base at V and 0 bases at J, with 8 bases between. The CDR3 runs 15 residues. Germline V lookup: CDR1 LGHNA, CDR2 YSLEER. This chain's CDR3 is CASSQGQTSTDTQYF. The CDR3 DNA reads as TGCGCCAGCAGCCAAGGGCAGACTAGCACAGATACGCAGTATTTT.